This T cell receptor beta chain emerged from a study of identical twins. Germline V gene lookup returns CDR1 SEHNR and CDR2 FQNEAQ (reference sequence). The CDR3 runs to 15 residues. The V end was cut by 5 bases, the J end by 2 bases, with 15 bases between. Notes on the study in general: Surplus twin overlap in beta out-of-frame sequences was less pronounced. Cross-sectional statistical analysis was relied on for the conclusions, without the same donors being followed. For cord blood, abundant beta clonotypes had fewer insertions, unlike memory repertoires, which showed none.

As to this clonotype: No antigen is known for it.

A universal primer site was created by template switching, with the cDNA bearing unique molecular identifiers. TCRdb fed the 5' RACE reads into MiXCR, producing one record per CDR3 protein. The sample records roughly 1,500,000 distinct CDR3 sequences, about 32% being singletons. The receptor was isolated from a newborn girl in good health. The sequencing sample was made of cord blood. This chain joins TRBV7-9 and TRBJ1-1; possible D gene TRBD1, 6 bases. For the CDR3, the DNA is TGTGCCAGCAGCCCCGCCGGGGGGGCTAACACTGAAGCTTTCTTT. It translates to CASSPAGGANTEAFF.